Here is one T cell receptor beta chain with its context. Its antigen remains unidentified. At one of its ends the junction is not consistent with the germline gene, which may arise from a read error. Systemically healthy Caucasian individuals from Russia, approximately 39 in total and aged roughly 6 to 100 years, were included as donors. Approximately 9.7 milliliters of peripheral blood were drawn from each donor into EDTA-treated Vacutainer tubes. Ficoll-Paque density-gradient centrifugation was used to isolate PBMCs, with at least 6.5 million per sample. Trizol reagent was used to extract total RNA from PBMCs, with at least 6 micrograms per sample. For every donor, flow cytometry on a PBMC aliquot measured the percentage of naive CD45RAhigh/CD27high T cells. This entry belongs to a study of blood T cells in healthy people across ages (dated by TCRdb to about 2015). Some background on the complete study: In model experiments, roughly one uniquely barcoded TCR beta cDNA molecule per two T cells was captured by template switching. Age-related changes in TCR beta repertoire diversity were measured in the study by deep sequencing normalized with unique cDNA molecular identifiers. Four age groups were formed from the donors: young (average about 15 years), middle-aged (less than 40), aged (roughly 59) and long-lived (roughly 81). To avoid experimental bias, donors of different ages were distributed randomly across sequencing lanes. Two additional independent replicas of 1 million unique cDNA reads from the same blood draw were analyzed for two donors (one aged 18 to 29 and one aged 80 or older). What the research found in general, with its limitations: Observed TCR beta diversity per million T cells fell roughly linearly with age, and a significant reduction was already apparent by age roughly 40. Donor CMV infection status was unknown, potentially confounding age-related changes in expanded clonotypes. Since profiling was done on bulk unsorted PBMCs, naive and antigen-experienced compartments could not be conclusively compared. Compared with the aged group, more naive CD4+ T cells, fewer expanded clones and increased TCR diversity were shown by the long-lived group, suggesting age selection. Total diversity estimates from one million sequenced T cells were considered lower bounds and underestimates. The percentage of naive T cells measured by flow cytometry correlated strongly with observed TCR beta diversity.

Counted from cysteine to phenylalanine, this CDR3 has 14 amino acids. The read is trimmed to its CDR3 DNA, 42 bases read in frame from base 1. CDR1 and CDR2 are read off the germline V gene as SQVTM and ANQGSEA. The protocol used for the library was 5' RACE. Sequencing relied on an Illumina HiSeq 2500. A second roughly 7 to 11 cycle PCR used a sample-barcoded 5' primer and a J-beta primer mix. A template-switch 5' adaptor carrying 12 random nucleotides introduced a unique molecular identifier onto each TCR beta cDNA molecule. Each sample yielded at least 2.5 million CDR3-containing paired-end reads. First-strand cDNA synthesis was performed from all RNA using the Mint cDNA synthesis kit, with priming by a TRBC-specific oligonucleotide. All cDNA was treated with uracil-DNA glycosylase and then went through a first 18-cycle PCR with the universal primers M1SS and BC2_uni_R. Concerning the study's data processing: For normalization, 1 million high-quality reads, each with a distinct molecular identifier, were randomly selected from each sample. Reads sharing molecular identifiers were discarded rather than binned into consensus sequences. MiTCR, run with a Q25 quality threshold and the strictest error-elimination algorithm, handled CDR3 identification, clonotype clustering and error correction. A nonparametric unseen species model with Euler transformation was used to estimate a lower bound on total TCR beta diversity. The public reads were quality trimmed at Q25 with fastp and then assembled into clones with MiXCR by TCRdb, keeping productive beta chains. Identical CDR3 protein sequences are pooled into one entry, listed with their most common genes and DNA. The V and J calls follow TCRdb's processing rather than the paper's. This sample lists some 1.5 million distinct CDR3 sequences; 25% to 30% were detected once. The ten largest clones capture more than 6% of the sample.

The sample taken for sequencing was blood. This clonotype originated in a woman aged 25 to 39 in good health. The rearrangement combines TRBV29-1 with TRBJ1-1, with the D gene not confidently named. The DNA is TGCAGCGTTGTTTTCACCGGGAACCCTGCTGAGGCTTTCTTT. Its protein reads: CSVVFTGNPAEAFF.